This T cell receptor (beta chain) was obtained from a study of blood T cell repertoires in COVID-19. The assay was immunoSEQ multiplex PCR, and TCRdb's table has in-frame clones only and misses some. The sample contains around 100,000 clones, around 82% of which appear only once. V shed 4 bases and J 0 bases; nucleotides not matched to a gene: 6. CDR3 length: 17 residues. Germline assignment: CDR1 KGHDR and CDR2 SFDVKD. The rearrangement links TRBV24-1 to TRBJ2-3; 10 bases match TRBD2. Sequencing input: peripheral blood. The receptor was isolated from a man aged 55 to 70 with acute or convalescent COVID-19. In DNA form, the CDR3 reads TGTGCCACCAGTGACGAGAAGACTAGCGGGAGCACAGATACGCAGTATTTT. This codes for CATSDEKTSGSTDTQYF.